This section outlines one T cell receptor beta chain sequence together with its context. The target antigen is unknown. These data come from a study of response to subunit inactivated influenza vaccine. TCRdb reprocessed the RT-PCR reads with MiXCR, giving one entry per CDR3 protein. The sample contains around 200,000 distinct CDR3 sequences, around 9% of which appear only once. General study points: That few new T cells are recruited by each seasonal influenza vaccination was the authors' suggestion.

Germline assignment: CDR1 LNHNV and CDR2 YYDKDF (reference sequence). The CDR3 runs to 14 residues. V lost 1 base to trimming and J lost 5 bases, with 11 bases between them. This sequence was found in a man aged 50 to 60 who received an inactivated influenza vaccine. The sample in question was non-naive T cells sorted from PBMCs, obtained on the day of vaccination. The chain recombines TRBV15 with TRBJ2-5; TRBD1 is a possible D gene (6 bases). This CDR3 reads CATSRGGTIETQYF. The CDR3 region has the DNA TGTGCCACCAGCAGAGGTGGGACAATCGAGACCCAGTACTTC.